The source of this TCR beta chain is a study of CD8+ T cells in alopecia areata (dated by TCRdb to between 2017 and 2018). Background on the whole study: In both human patients and the C3H/HeJ mouse model, the study applied high-throughput TCRbeta sequencing to look at T cell clonal expansion in alopecia areata. RNA was extracted with the PAXgene miRNA kit for fixed scalp, the miRNeasy kit for PBMCs, and the RNeasy kit for mouse skin. On the human side, TCRbeta sequencing was run on scalp tissue and on sorted CD4+ and CD8+ peripheral blood T cells from healthy controls and from alopecia areata patients with either patchy or totalis/universalis disease. Scalp clonality was compared among normal scalp (n=4), patchy alopecia areata scalp (n=8), and alopecia totalis/universalis scalp (n=8). Amplification of TCRbeta CDR3 regions was done by immunoSEQ multiplex PCR using 35 Vbeta forward primers and 13 Jbeta reverse primers.

The library was made by the immunoSEQ multiplex PCR assay. For TCR sequencing, RNA was extracted from every sample and reverse transcribed into cDNA to serve as template. SuperScript III was used to make first-strand cDNA, primed with a 2:1 mix of oligo-dT and random hexamers. A synthetic immune receptor repertoire was used to gauge amplification bias, and whatever bias remained was removed computationally. The source study handled its data this way. Raw reads were preprocessed to remove errors, and CDR3 was defined according to IMGT conventions as the region from the conserved cysteine to phenylalanine. Clonality was computed as 1 minus the Shannon entropy, with the entropy normalized by log2 of the number of productive unique TCRs. Scalp TCRbeta sequences were cross-referenced with sorted blood CD4 and CD8 repertoires so that the CD4 or CD8 identity of scalp clones could be inferred. This immuneACCESS table, as held by TCRdb, lists in-frame sequences with V and J called but not all clones. Of the missing ones, under half trace to an unresolved V gene in checked studies; the others have no known cause. V, J and clone size are taken as reported in that table, and D and trimming were inferred from the DNA itself. This sample has roughly 140,000 clones in its table, and roughly 60% of those were observed once. The ten largest account for 30% to 45% of the sample.

Findings and caveats that apply to the study as a whole: Unlike mouse skin, which is dominated by gammadelta T cells, normal human skin has resident alphabeta T cells that are also sequenced, and this complicates analysis of the scalp TCR repertoire. TCR sequences shared between patients were less clear than in mice, possibly partly because of HLA diversity in the patient population. Compared with normal scalp, lesional scalp had higher clonality and more expanded CD8+ clones, particularly in alopecia totalis/universalis, a pattern that suggests antigenic drive.

PBMCs were isolated by density centrifugation and stained for CD3, CD4 and CD8, and CD4+ and CD8+ T cells were sorted on a FACSAria. Scalp biopsies and blood samples were provided by unaffected controls. This clone showed up just a few times. No antigen is known for it. The input lacks base qualities; no much larger clone sits a single base away. The sequence was obtained from a human donor in good health. Specimen: CD8+ T cells sorted from blood.

CDR3 protein: CASSNPDRANQPQHF. The nucleotides are TGTGCCAGCAGCAACCCCGACAGGGCGAATCAGCCCCAGCATTTT. This sequence uses TRBV28 and TRBJ1-5; 7 bases in the junction line up with TRBD1. Including the terminal cysteine and phenylalanine, the CDR3 comprises 15 residues. Only the CDR3 DNA stays, 45 bases, in frame from base 1. Trimming removed 6 bases from V and 4 bases from J; the gene matches leave 9 bases unexplained. Via the germline V gene, CDR1 is MDHEN and CDR2 SYDVKM.